This T cell receptor (beta chain) was obtained from a study of control samples from healthy donors and cancer patients. Data came from immunoSEQ multiplex PCR; TCRdb stores just in-frame clones and leaves some out. The data show 22,000 or so clones, approximately 85% seen once. This CDR3 region has 17 residues. This chain connects TRBV21-1 to TRBJ1-2. TRBV21-1 is annotated as a pseudogene. Sequenced sample: PBMCs. The sequence came from a man aged 60-69 years with head and neck cancer. The CDR3 nucleotides read TGTGCCAGCAGCTCCCGGGAAAGGGGCCGTGGGAACTATGGCTACACCTTC. It specifies CASSSRERGRGNYGYTF.